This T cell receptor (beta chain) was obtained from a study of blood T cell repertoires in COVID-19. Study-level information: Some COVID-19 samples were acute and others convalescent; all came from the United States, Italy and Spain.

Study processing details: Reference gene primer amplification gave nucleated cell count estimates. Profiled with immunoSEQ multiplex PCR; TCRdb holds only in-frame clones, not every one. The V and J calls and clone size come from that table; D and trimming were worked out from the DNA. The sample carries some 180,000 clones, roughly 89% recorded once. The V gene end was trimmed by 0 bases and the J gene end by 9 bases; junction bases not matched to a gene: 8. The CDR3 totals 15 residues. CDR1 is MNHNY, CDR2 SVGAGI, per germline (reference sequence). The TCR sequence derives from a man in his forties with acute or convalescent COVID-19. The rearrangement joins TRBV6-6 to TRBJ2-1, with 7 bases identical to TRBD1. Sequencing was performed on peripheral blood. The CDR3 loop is CASSYSREGGREQFF. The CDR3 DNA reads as TGTGCCAGCAGTTACTCGAGAGAAGGGGGCCGTGAGCAGTTCTTC.